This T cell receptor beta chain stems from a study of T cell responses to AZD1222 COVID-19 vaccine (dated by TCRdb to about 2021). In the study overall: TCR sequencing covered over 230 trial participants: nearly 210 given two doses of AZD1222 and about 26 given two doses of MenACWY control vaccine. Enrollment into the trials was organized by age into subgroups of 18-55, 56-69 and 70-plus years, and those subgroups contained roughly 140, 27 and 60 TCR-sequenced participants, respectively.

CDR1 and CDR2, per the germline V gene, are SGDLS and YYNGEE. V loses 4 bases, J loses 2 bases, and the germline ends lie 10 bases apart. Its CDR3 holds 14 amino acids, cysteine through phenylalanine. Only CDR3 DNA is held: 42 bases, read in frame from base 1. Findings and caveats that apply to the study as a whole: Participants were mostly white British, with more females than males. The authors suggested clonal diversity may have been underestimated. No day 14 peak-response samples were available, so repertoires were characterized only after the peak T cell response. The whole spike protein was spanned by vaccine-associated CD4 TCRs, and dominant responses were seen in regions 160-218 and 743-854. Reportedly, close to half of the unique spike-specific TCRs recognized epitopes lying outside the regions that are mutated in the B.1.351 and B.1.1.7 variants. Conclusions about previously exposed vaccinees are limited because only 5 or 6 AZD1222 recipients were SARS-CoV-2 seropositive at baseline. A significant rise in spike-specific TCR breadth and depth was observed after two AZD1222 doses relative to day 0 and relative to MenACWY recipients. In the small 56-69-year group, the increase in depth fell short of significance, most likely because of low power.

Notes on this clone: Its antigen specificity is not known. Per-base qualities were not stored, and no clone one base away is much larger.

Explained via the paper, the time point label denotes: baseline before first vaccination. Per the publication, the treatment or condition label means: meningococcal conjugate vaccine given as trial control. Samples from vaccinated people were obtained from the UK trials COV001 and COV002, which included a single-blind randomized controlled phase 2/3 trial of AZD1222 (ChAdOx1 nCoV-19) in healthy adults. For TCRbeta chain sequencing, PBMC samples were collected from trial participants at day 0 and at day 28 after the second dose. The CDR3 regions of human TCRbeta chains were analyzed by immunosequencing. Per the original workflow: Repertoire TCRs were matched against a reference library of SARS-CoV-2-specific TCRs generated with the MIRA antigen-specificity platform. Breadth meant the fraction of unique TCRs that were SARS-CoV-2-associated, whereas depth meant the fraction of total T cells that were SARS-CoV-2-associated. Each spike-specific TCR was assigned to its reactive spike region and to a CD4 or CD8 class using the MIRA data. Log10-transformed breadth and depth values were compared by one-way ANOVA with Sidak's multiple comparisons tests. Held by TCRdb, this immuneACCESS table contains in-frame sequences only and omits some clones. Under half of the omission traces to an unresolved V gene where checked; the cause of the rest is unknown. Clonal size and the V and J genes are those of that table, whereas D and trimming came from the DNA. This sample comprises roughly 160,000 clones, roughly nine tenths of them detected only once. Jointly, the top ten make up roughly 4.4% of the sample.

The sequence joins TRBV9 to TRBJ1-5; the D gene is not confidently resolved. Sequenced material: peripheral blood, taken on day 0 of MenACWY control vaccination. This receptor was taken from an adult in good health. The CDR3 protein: CASSPGQGNQPQHF. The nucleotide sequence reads TGTGCCAGCAGCCCCGGTCAGGGCAATCAGCCCCAGCATTTT.